Presented here are 20 T cell receptor beta chains from one specimen sequenced in a study of response to subunit inactivated influenza vaccine. TCRdb called the RT-PCR reads again in MiXCR, with one record for every CDR3 protein. The top ten hold under 15% of the sample, which has about 520,000 distinct CDR3 sequences, 6.5% to 8% seen once. Source: PBMCs from blood, taken around 25 months after vaccination. Receptors were obtained from a man between 50 and 75 years old who received an inactivated influenza vaccine.

The rearrangement joins TRBV20-1 to TRBJ2-4; D might be TRBD1 or TRBD2, each matching 5 bases. Trimming took off 0 bases at V and 3 bases at J, with 15 bases between the two ends. Germline V gene data show CDR1 as DFQATT and CDR2 as SNEGSKA (reference sequence). The CDR3 contains 16 residues. CDR3 loop: CSARDEGVRGKNIQYF. The CDR3 bases are TGCAGTGCTAGAGACGAGGGAGTGAGGGGCAAAAACATTCAGTACTTC.

The chain employs TRBV21-1 and TRBJ2-2; the table calls TRBD2, which could not be checked here. TRBV21-1 is a recognized pseudogene. The CDR3 totals 17 residues. In DNA form, the CDR3 reads TGTGCCAGCAGCTTTATAACTAGCGTCGGTTACACCGGGGAGCTGTTTTTT. This gives the protein CASSFITSVGYTGELFF.

This rearrangement joins TRBV4-1 to TRBJ2-7, with 8 bases fitting TRBD2. Trimming took 1 base from V and 5 from J; bases not matched to a gene: 10. This CDR3 spans 16 amino acids. The germline V gene has CDR1 MGHRA and CDR2 YSYEKL. The CDR3 DNA reads as TGCGCCAGCAGCCAAGGGACTAGCCTAGTGTACGACGAGCAGTACTTC. Translating gives CASSQGTSLVYDEQYF.

V and J are TRBV6-1 and TRBJ2-5; 11 nucleotides match TRBD2. Germline V lookup: CDR1 MNHNS, CDR2 SASEGT. V shed 6 bases and J 9 bases; nucleotides not matched to a gene: 12. The CDR3 has 15 amino acids. CDR3 DNA: TGTGCCAGCAGGGGTACTAGCGGGGGCCCGGGTGCCCAGTACTTC. Its translation: CASRGTSGGPGAQYF.

To note about this clonotype: A single base separates this from a much larger clone, so it may be a read error. The genes are TRBV7-6 and TRBJ2-3; weak D call: TRBD2 (5 bases). Trimming cost V 8 bases and J 2 bases, with 11 bases left between them. The germline V gene has CDR1 SGHVS and CDR2 FNYEAQ. The CDR3 length is 13 residues. The CDR3 bases are TGTGCCAGCGGAGCGGAAAACACAGATACGCAGTATTTT. Amino acids: CASGAENTDTQYF.

This clonotype was observed at least ten times. This CDR3 reads CASSFDGSTDTQYF. CDR3 bases: TGTGCCAGCAGCTTCGACGGGAGCACAGATACGCAGTATTTT. J is TRBJ2-3 and V is TRBV11-3; D not resolved. The CDR3 spans 14 residues. The ends were cut back, 3 bases at V and 0 bases at J, with 7 bases in the middle. The germline V gene encodes CDR1 SGHNT and CDR2 YENEEA.

The chain's CDR3 is CASSLVEAYQYF. DNA for the CDR3: TGTGCCAGCAGCTTAGTGGAGGCGTACCAGTACTTC. V is TRBV7-9 and J is TRBJ2-7; D may be TRBD2 (5 bases). The germline gives CDR1 SEHNR, CDR2 FQNEAQ (reference sequence). V was pared by 1 base and J by 10 bases, with 11 bases between. The CDR3 extends over 12 amino acids.

The chain links TRBV9 to TRBJ1-4; no firm D call. The CDR3 sequence is 13 residues long. Looked up from germline, CDR1 is SGDLS and CDR2 is YYNGEE. The germline V and J ends were trimmed by 5 bases and 8 bases, with 13 bases remaining between them. CDR3 nucleotides: TGTGCCAGCAGTCCAGAGTGGGGAGAAAAACTGTTTTTT. Its translation: CASSPEWGEKLFF.

This clonotype was detected ten times or more. This chain joins TRBV4-1 and TRBJ2-7; D is possibly TRBD2 (5 bases). Germline V lookup: CDR1 MGHRA, CDR2 YSYEKL. V dropped 1 base and J dropped 3 bases, with 13 bases sitting between them. CDR3 size: 15 residues. CDR3 sequence: CASSQVTNRDYEQYF. CDR3 sequence (DNA): TGCGCCAGCAGCCAAGTTACCAATCGGGACTACGAGCAGTACTTC.

The CDR3 nucleotides read TGTGCCAGCAGCAAATGGGCTAGAGGGGGGTGCAAGCCCCAGCATTTT. Its protein product is CASSKWARGGCKPQHF. This sequence joins TRBV21-1 and TRBJ1-5. TRBV21-1 is annotated as a pseudogene. This CDR3 has 16 amino acids.

V gene TRBV20-1 combines with J gene TRBJ2-6; D gene ambiguous. Germline-derived CDR1 and CDR2 are DFQATT and SNEGSKA (reference sequence). The V end lost 1 base, the J end lost 0 bases, and 7 bases lay between the germline ends. CDR3 size: 15 residues. The CDR3: CSARAQNSGANVLTF. CDR3 DNA: TGCAGTGCTAGAGCACAGAACTCTGGGGCCAACGTCCTGACTTTC.

This clonotype was seen repeatedly, ten times or more. The rearrangement links TRBV4-2 to TRBJ2-3; D not certain. The CDR3 contains 14 residues. Trimming removed 6 bases at V and 4 bases at J, with 14 bases between. Germline V gene data show CDR1 as LGHNA and CDR2 as YNFKEQ. The CDR3 coding sequence is TGTGCCAGCAGTCTTAGGACGGATTCAGATACGCAGTATTTT. It encodes CASSLRTDSDTQYF.

This clonotype occurred many times. This chain joins TRBV12-3 or TRBV12-4 and TRBJ2-1; D is possibly TRBD2 (6 bases). V was shortened by 6 bases and J by 8 bases, with 14 bases between the two germline ends. This CDR3 contains 13 residues. CDR3 coding DNA: TGTGCCAGCAGGTCCGGGGGAGGATATGAGCAGTTCTTC. Translation gives CASRSGGGYEQFF.

The genes are TRBV4-1 and TRBJ1-1; D may be TRBD1 (6 bases). With 3 bases removed from V and 5 bases from J, the gap between germline ends came to 10 bases. CDR1 is MGHRA and CDR2 is YSYEKL in the germline V gene. CDR3 length equals 13 residues. The DNA for the CDR3 is TGCGCCAGCAGCCAGAAAGGGGGAACTGAAGCTTTCTTT. Translating gives CASSQKGGTEAFF.

This sequence joins TRBV6-5 and TRBJ2-1, with D perhaps being TRBD1 or TRBD2 (6 bases each). Germline CDR1 and CDR2: MNHEY and SVGAGI. The ends were cut back, 2 bases at V and 4 bases at J, with 15 bases in the middle. The CDR3 sequence is 16 residues long. CDR3 amino acids: CASSYPSRGRYNEQFF. The CDR3 DNA is TGTGCCAGCAGTTACCCCTCACGGGGGCGATACAATGAGCAGTTCTTC.

This clonotype was observed many times. J is TRBJ2-1 and V is TRBV12-3 or TRBV12-4; D uncertain. Deletions cut 6 bases from V and 9 bases from J, with 9 bases between. The CDR3 runs 11 residues. The CDR3 DNA is TGTGCCAGCAGCCTAAGAGGTGAGCAGTTCTTC. Translating gives CASSLRGEQFF.

There are a few counts of this clonotype. This chain links TRBV20-1 with TRBJ1-6; D is uncertain. Germline V lookup: CDR1 DFQATT, CDR2 SNEGSKA (reference sequence). CDR3 length: 14 amino acids. The germline V and J ends were trimmed by 0 bases and 4 bases, with 7 bases remaining between them. The CDR3 protein is CSAREQGYNSPLHF. The CDR3, as DNA: TGCAGTGCTAGAGAGCAAGGGTATAATTCACCCCTCCACTTT.

This clonotype was picked up a small number of times. This rearrangement joins TRBV28 to TRBJ2-6; D is ambiguous. The germline V and J ends were trimmed by 7 bases and 0 bases, with 10 bases remaining between them. CDR3 size: 15 residues. Germline lookup yields CDR1 MDHEN and CDR2 SYDVKM. In nucleotides, the CDR3 is TGTGCCAGCACCACAGTGAACTCTGGGGCCAACGTCCTGACTTTC. Translation gives CASTTVNSGANVLTF. The full variable domain, rest sourced from reference TRBV28 and TRBJ2-6, is DVKVTQSSRYLVKRTGEKVFLECVQDMDHENMFWYRQDPGLGLRLIYFSYDVKMKEKGDIPEGYSVSREKKERFSLILESASTNQTSMYLCASTTVNSGANVLTFGAGSRLTVL.

J is TRBJ2-1 and V is TRBV27; the match to TRBD2 covers 9 bases. This CDR3 region has 16 residues. Germline V gene sequence: CDR1 MNHEY, CDR2 SMNVEV (reference sequence). V was clipped by 2 bases and J by 5 bases; unmatched bases: 7. The CDR3 region has the DNA TGTGCCAGCAGTTTAATCGGCGGGGGGGTAAACAATGAGCAGTTCTTC. Its translation is CASSLIGGGVNNEQFF.

This clonotype was seen more than once but under ten times. The chain joins TRBV20-1 to TRBJ2-1, with D perhaps TRBD2 (6 bases). The CDR3 length is 15 residues. V was trimmed by 1 base and J by 3 bases, leaving 13 bases between them. Per germline, CDR1 DFQATT and CDR2 SNEGSKA (reference sequence). This CDR3 reads CSARGIAENYNEQFF. The CDR3 nucleotides read TGCAGTGCTAGAGGTATAGCGGAAAACTACAATGAGCAGTTCTTC.